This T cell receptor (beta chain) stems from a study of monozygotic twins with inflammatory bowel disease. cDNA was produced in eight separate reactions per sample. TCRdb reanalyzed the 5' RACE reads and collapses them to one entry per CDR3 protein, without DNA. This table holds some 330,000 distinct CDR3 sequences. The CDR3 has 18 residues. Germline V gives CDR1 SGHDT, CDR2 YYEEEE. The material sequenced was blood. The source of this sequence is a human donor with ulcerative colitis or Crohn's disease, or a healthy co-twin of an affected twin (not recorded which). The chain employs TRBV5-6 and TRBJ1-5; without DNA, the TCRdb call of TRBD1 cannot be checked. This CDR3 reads CASSLAPERAGGNQPQHF. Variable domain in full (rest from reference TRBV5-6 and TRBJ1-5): DAGVTQSPTHLIKTRGQQVTLRCSPKSGHDTVSWYQQALGQGPQFIFQYYEEEERQRGNFPDRFSGHQFPNYSSELNVNALLLGDSALYLCASSLAPERAGGNQPQHFGDGTRLSIL.